This section outlines one T cell receptor beta chain sequence together with its context. No antigen is known for it. Researchers reported that TCR beta cDNA libraries carried unique molecular identifiers. Once roughly 0.85 to 11 million T cells were used, hundreds of thousands of cDNA molecules resulted. One entry per CDR3 protein, called by TCRdb with MiXCR from the PCR reads. The sample lists around 770,000 distinct CDR3 sequences; about 45% were seen once. V gave up 1 base and J gave up 7 bases; unmatched junction bases: 4. The CDR3 extends over 15 amino acids. Germline CDR1 GTSNPN, CDR2 SVGIG (reference sequence). These data originate in a study of post-analysis software for immune sequencing data. Overall study results and limits: By F measure, samples from a shared preparation batch strongly co-clustered. Controls had significantly higher normalized Chao1 diversity than multiple sclerosis patients. Patients used five TRBV segments, including TRBV5-6, TRBV5-1 and TRBV20-1, more often than controls.

The J gene is TRBJ2-1, the V gene TRBV30; 13 nucleotides agree with TRBD2. The sequenced sample was blood. The source of this sequence is a girl aged 10-17 years with multiple sclerosis. The CDR3 here is CAWSDPGLAGNEQFF. For the CDR3, the DNA is TGTGCCTGGAGTGACCCGGGACTAGCGGGAAATGAGCAGTTCTTC.